This TCR beta chain was observed in a study of blood T cells in healthy people across ages. Study in general: Using template switching, researchers captured about one barcoded beta molecule for each two T cells. Study results and limitations: CMV status of donors was unknown, possibly confounding expanded clonotype changes.

CDR3 length: 17 amino acids. The ends lost 2 bases at V and 3 bases at J; junction bases unmatched: 10. Germline CDR1 MNHEY, CDR2 SVGEGT. This clonotype was seen more than once but under ten times. Its cognate antigen is unknown. The second PCR ran about 6 to 12 cycles with a sample-barcoded 5' primer and J-beta primers. Template switching added a 12-random-nucleotide identifier to every cDNA molecule. TCRdb itself ran the 5' RACE reads through MiXCR, one entry per CDR3 protein. The sample yields roughly 1.7 million distinct CDR3 sequences, approximately 32% seen once. With each sample, at least 5.5 micrograms of total RNA were extracted.

The receptor comes from a woman between 25 and 40 years old in good health. The J gene is TRBJ2-1, the V gene TRBV6-2 or TRBV6-3; 7 bases agree with TRBD2. The sequenced material came from blood. CDR3 region: CASSYGRLAGIYNEQFF. The CDR3 DNA sequence: TGTGCCAGCAGTTACGGCCGACTAGCCGGGATCTACAATGAGCAGTTCTTC.